The 21 T cell receptor beta chains below all came from one sample that was sequenced in a study of identical twins. TCRdb ran MiXCR on the 5' RACE reads and lists one entry per CDR3 protein. This sample carries roughly 750,000 distinct CDR3 sequences, 21% of them seen once, and the ten largest clones take 4% to 5.5%. The same data also contributed to another study, on T cells expressing NK-cell markers.

Sequenced sample: PBMCs. All receptors derive from a woman aged 18 to 35 in good health.

This clonotype was detected only a few times. The chain links TRBV20-1 to TRBJ2-1, with 7 bases lining up with TRBD2. CDR1 and CDR2 (germline): DFQATT, SNEGSKA (reference sequence). V was pared by 6 bases and J by 5 bases, with 7 bases of the junction left unmatched. This CDR3 comprises 13 residues. This chain's CDR3 is CSADPSGHNEQFF. DNA of the CDR3: TGCAGTGCCGATCCTAGCGGACACAATGAGCAGTTCTTC.

V is TRBV3-1 and J is TRBJ1-5; 8 bases fit TRBD1. The CDR3 has 15 amino acids. CDR1 is LGHDT, CDR2 YNNKEL, per germline (reference sequence). V was pared by 0 bases and J by 7 bases, with 5 bases of the junction left unmatched. The CDR3 reads CASSQDLNRGQPQHF. CDR3 sequence (DNA): TGTGCCAGCAGCCAAGACCTTAACAGGGGGCAGCCCCAGCATTTT.

This clonotype showed up many times. V is TRBV20-1 and J is TRBJ2-4; D remains unclear. V lost 2 bases and J lost 14, with 16 bases in between. From germline, CDR1 is DFQATT and CDR2 SNEGSKA (reference sequence). The CDR3 covers 12 residues. In nucleotides, the CDR3 is TGCAGTGCTAGAAGCTCGGCAATCTCGGAGTACTTC. It translates to CSARSSAISEYF.

The genes are TRBV20-1 and TRBJ2-3, with TRBD1 as a possible D gene (5 bases). CDR3 length: 14 residues. The V and J ends lost 0 bases and 5 bases respectively, with 12 bases between them. Germline values: CDR1 DFQATT, CDR2 SNEGSKA (reference sequence). The CDR3 protein is CSARDWQGRDTQYF. The CDR3 nucleotides read TGCAGTGCTAGAGATTGGCAGGGAAGAGATACGCAGTATTTT.

This sequence joins TRBV20-1 and TRBJ2-7; D is perhaps TRBD2 (5 bases). Trimming removed 0 bases at V and 6 bases at J, with 12 bases between. The CDR3 totals 13 residues. Germline V gene data show CDR1 as DFQATT and CDR2 as SNEGSKA (reference sequence). The CDR3 nucleotides are TGCAGTGCTAGAGATAATTCGGGGAGCGAGCAGTACTTC. It encodes CSARDNSGSEQYF.

This clonotype was seen once. J is TRBJ2-1 and V is TRBV6-5, with TRBD2 matching over 10 bases. The CDR3 consists of 16 residues. CDR1 MNHEY and CDR2 SVGAGI come from the germline V gene. The J segment lost 1 base and the V segment lost 4 bases, leaving 4 bases of the junction unmatched. For the CDR3, the DNA is TGTGCCAGCAGTTCACTAGCGGGATTATCCTACAATGAGCAGTTCTTC. Translation: CASSSLAGLSYNEQFF.

This clonotype was seen more than once but under ten times. The chain joins TRBV6-5 to TRBJ2-1; 8 bases fit TRBD2. V lost 0 bases and J lost 8; bases outside the gene matches: 6. From germline, CDR1 is MNHEY and CDR2 SVGAGI. The CDR3 is 15 residues long. The CDR3: CASSYSSGSQHEQFF. The CDR3 bases are TGTGCCAGCAGTTACTCCAGCGGGAGTCAACATGAGCAGTTCTTC.

This clonotype appeared a few times. This chain links TRBV29-1 with TRBJ2-1; D is ambiguous. Germline V gene lookup returns CDR1 SQVTM and CDR2 ANQGSEA. Between the trimmed V and J ends, which lost 4 bases and 1 base, there was a span of 17 bases. CDR3 length: 16 residues. The CDR3 region is CSVVPRHPRSYNEQFF. Written as DNA, the CDR3 is TGCAGCGTTGTCCCACGACATCCAAGGTCCTACAATGAGCAGTTCTTC.

This clonotype showed up many times. This chain joins TRBV29-1 and TRBJ1-5, with D tentatively TRBD1 (6 bases). This CDR3 is built from 14 residues. V was cut by 4 bases and J by 1 base, with 11 bases left in between. Germline V gene sequence: CDR1 SQVTM, CDR2 ANQGSEA. Here the CDR3 reads CSVGTGTSNQPQHF. The CDR3 coding sequence is TGCAGCGTTGGTACAGGGACGAGCAATCAGCCCCAGCATTTT.

The rearrangement links TRBV20-1 to TRBJ2-5; 11 bases align to TRBD2. V was pared by 5 bases and J by 6 bases, with 14 bases of the junction left unmatched. This CDR3 is built from 16 residues. Germline CDR1 reads DFQATT; CDR2 reads SNEGSKA (reference sequence). CDR3 DNA sequence: TGCAGTGCTCCGACTGGGGCTAGCGGGGGGTCAAAGACCCAGTACTTC. It translates to CSAPTGASGGSKTQYF.

This clonotype was detected only a few times. The chain carries TRBV27 and TRBJ2-1, with unresolved D. CDR1 and CDR2 (germline): MNHEY, SMNVEV (reference sequence). The CDR3 consists of 16 residues. The V and J ends lost 8 bases and 6 bases respectively, with 23 bases between them. The CDR3 bases are TGTGCCAGCTACCGATGGACCGCGAAGAATACCAATGAGCAGTTCTTC. Protein product: CASYRWTAKNTNEQFF.

The chain's CDR3 is CASSISGLLSYEQYF. In nucleotides, the CDR3 is TGTGCCAGCAGCATCTCGGGACTACTATCCTACGAGCAGTACTTC. The rearrangement joins TRBV7-8 to TRBJ2-7; 7 nucleotides match TRBD2. The trim removed 5 bases at V and 1 base at J, leaving 8 bases unmatched. CDR3 length: 15 residues. In germline, CDR1 is SGHVS, CDR2 FQNEAQ.

On this clonotype itself: The missing conserved phenylalanine or tryptophan at the end of this CDR3 makes a read error likely. The chain employs TRBV6-1 and TRBJ2-3, with D maybe TRBD2 (7 bases). V lost 8 bases and J lost 2, with 8 bases in between. In germline, CDR1 is MNHNS, CDR2 SASEGT. The CDR3 consists of 12 residues. The CDR3 region is CASGGATDTQYY. The CDR3 nucleotides read TGTGCCAGCGGGGGGGCCACAGATACGCAGTATTAT.

The chain is built from TRBV6-2 or TRBV6-3 and TRBJ2-3, with a possible D match to TRBD1 (6 bases). Trimming cost V 5 bases and J 8 bases, with 14 bases left between them. The CDR3 consists of 13 residues. Germline CDR1 reads MNHEY; CDR2 reads SVGEGT. CDR3: CASSPTGFGTQYF. The CDR3, as DNA: TGTGCCAGCAGTCCAACAGGGTTCGGTACGCAGTATTTT.

The CDR3 coding sequence is TGCGCCAGCGGCCTGACTAGCGGGGACGACATTCAGTACTTC. Residues: CASGLTSGDDIQYF. V is TRBV5-1 and J is TRBJ2-4; TRBD2 agrees at 11 bases. Germline V CDR1 and CDR2: SGHRS, YFSETQ. This CDR3 comprises 14 residues. Trimming cost V 7 bases and J 8 bases; bases outside gene matches: 8.

This clonotype has more than one count but fewer than ten. This chain links TRBV10-2 with TRBJ2-6; maybe TRBD1 (6 bases). This CDR3 is built from 17 residues. Per germline, CDR1 WSHSY and CDR2 SAAADI. V lost 3 bases, J lost 0 bases, and 12 bases lay in between. The chain's CDR3 is CASSDYRVISGANVLTF. The CDR3 DNA is TGCGCCAGCAGTGACTACAGGGTAATCTCTGGGGCCAACGTCCTGACTTTC.

The CDR3 bases are TGTGCCAGCAGCTTAGCGCTGGGACTCCCGCAAGCCGAGCAGTACTTC. This gives the protein CASSLALGLPQAEQYF. The chain carries TRBV7-9 and TRBJ2-7, with D maybe TRBD2 (6 bases). CDR1 SEHNR and CDR2 FQNEAQ come from the germline V gene (reference sequence). Deletions cut 0 bases from V and 6 bases from J, with 18 bases between. The CDR3 loop spans 16 amino acids.

This sequence joins TRBV18 and TRBJ2-5; D may be TRBD1 (5 bases). Germline V gives CDR1 KGHSH, CDR2 LQKENI. Trimming pared 7 bases from V and 5 bases from J, leaving 14 bases between. This CDR3 is built from 13 residues. CDR3 DNA sequence: TGTGCCAGCTTCGAAGGGGCAACGGAGACCCAGTACTTC. Residues: CASFEGATETQYF.

The genes are TRBV9 and TRBJ2-2; no clear D gene. The germline V gene encodes CDR1 SGDLS and CDR2 YYNGEE. Trimming shortened V by 0 bases and J by 0 bases, and 6 bases separated the two germline ends. The CDR3 is 15 residues long. DNA for the CDR3: TGTGCCAGCAGCGTAGGACTCCCGAACACCGGGGAGCTGTTTTTT. Its translation: CASSVGLPNTGELFF. The full variable domain, rest sourced from reference TRBV9 and TRBJ2-2, is DSGVTQTPKHLITATGQRVTLRCSPRSGDLSVYWYQQSLDQGLQFLIQYYNGEERAKGNILERFSAQQFPDLHSELNLSSLELGDSALYFCASSVGLPNTGELFFGEGSRLTVL.

This clonotype was found a few times. The chain combines TRBV20-1 with TRBJ2-3, with TRBD2 identical over 8 bases. CDR1 is DFQATT, CDR2 SNEGSKA, per germline (reference sequence). V lost 1 base and J lost 2; bases outside the gene matches: 8. The CDR3 totals 16 residues. The CDR3 nucleotides are TGCAGTGCTAGAGTAGGGAGCGGGGGCATCACAGATACGCAGTATTTT. Amino acid sequence: CSARVGSGGITDTQYF.

This clonotype has only a few counts. This rearrangement joins TRBV25-1 to TRBJ2-2, with 11 bases matching TRBD1. Germline V CDR1 and CDR2: MGHDK, SYGVNS. The CDR3 extends over 17 amino acids. The trim removed 1 base at V and 4 bases at J, leaving 5 bases unmatched. The CDR3 here is CASSESLDRGPTGELFF. The CDR3, as DNA: TGTGCCAGCAGTGAATCCTTGGACAGGGGGCCCACCGGGGAGCTGTTTTTT.